This TCR beta chain was captured in a study of T cell clonotyping in hematopoietic cell transplantation. Study in general: Recipients' pretransplant samples followed cytoreduction.

Profiling relied on immunoSEQ multiplex PCR, and the TCRdb table lists in-frame clones only, not all of them. The profile shows around 37,000 clones, about 85% of them singletons. The CDR3 loop spans 15 amino acids. The V end lost 4 bases, the J end lost 0 bases, and 10 bases lay between the germline ends. CDR1 is MNHNS, CDR2 SASEGT, per germline. Time point indicated: recipient sample about 28 days before transplant, after cytoreduction. Study outcomes and limitations: Higher Inverse Simpson Index values in graft donor and pretransplant recipient predicted broader posttransplant TCR diversity. Few recipient clonotypes overlapped donors; over 97% were de novo at given depth. Recipient TCR diversity dropped after transplant; expanded clonotypes rose from day 30 to 180.

A word on this clone: Its target is not known.

This clonotype was sampled from a man between 60 and 75 years old with acute myeloid leukemia. Some clones in this sample may be carry-over from other donors' samples. This specimen was peripheral blood mononuclear cells, taken before stem cell transplant. The rearrangement links TRBV6-1 to TRBJ1-5; no clear D. In DNA, the CDR3 is TGTGCCAGCAGTGCCCGGGGATCTAGCAATCAGCCCCAGCATTTT. Its protein product is CASSARGSSNQPQHF.